What follows are 3 T cell receptor beta chains derived from one specimen sequenced in a study of early stage breast cancer tumors (dated by TCRdb to 2017 to 2019). The receptor library was made with the immunoSEQ multiplex PCR assay. In its TCRdb copy, this immuneACCESS table keeps in-frame sequences only and misses some clones. Where compared with another copy, unresolved V genes explain less than half of these, and the others have no known cause. This sample gives some 47,000 clones in total; 65% to 90% of them show up just once. The ten most abundant clones make up around 1.3% of the sample. Material: blood. These receptors came from a person aged 45-60 years with breast cancer.

The chain links TRBV7-2 to TRBJ2-2; D is perhaps TRBD2 (7 bases). CDR1 and CDR2 (germline): SGHTA, FQGNSA. CDR3 length equals 16 residues. V gave up 6 bases and J gave up 4 bases, with 18 bases separating them. CDR3: CASSTRGGASTGELFF. The DNA of the CDR3 is TGTGCCAGCAGTACGAGGGGGGGGGCTTCCACCGGGGAGCTGTTTTTT.

The genes are TRBV11-2 and TRBJ2-2, with 10 nucleotides matching TRBD2. This CDR3 spans 16 amino acids. Germline loops: CDR1 SGHAT, CDR2 FQNNGV. With 5 bases clipped from V and 3 bases from J, the junction kept 6 bases outside the gene matches. The chain's CDR3 is CASSPRTSGDTGELFF. The DNA of the CDR3 is TGTGCCAGCAGCCCCAGGACTAGCGGAGACACCGGGGAGCTGTTTTTT.

V is TRBV6-1 and J is TRBJ2-5; TRBD1 matches at 11 bases. The V segment lost 6 bases and the J segment 5 bases; nucleotides outside the gene matches: 8. Germline V gene data show CDR1 as MNHNS and CDR2 as SASEGT. This CDR3 contains 15 residues. CDR3 region: CASRAGTGGLETQYF. The CDR3 bases are TGTGCCAGCAGGGCCGGGACAGGGGGTTTGGAGACCCAGTACTTC.